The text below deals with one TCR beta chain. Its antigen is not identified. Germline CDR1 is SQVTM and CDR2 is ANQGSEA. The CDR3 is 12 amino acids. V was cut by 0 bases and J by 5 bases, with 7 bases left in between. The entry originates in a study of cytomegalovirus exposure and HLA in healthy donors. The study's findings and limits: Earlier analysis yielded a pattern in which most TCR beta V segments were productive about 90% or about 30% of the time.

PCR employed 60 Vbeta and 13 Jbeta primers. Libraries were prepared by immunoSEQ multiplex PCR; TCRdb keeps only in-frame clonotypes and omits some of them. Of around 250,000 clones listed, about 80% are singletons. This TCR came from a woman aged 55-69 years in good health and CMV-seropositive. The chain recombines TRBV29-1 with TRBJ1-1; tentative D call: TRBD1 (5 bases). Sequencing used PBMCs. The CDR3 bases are TGCAGCGTTGAAGAGGGGCGGACTGAAGCTTTCTTT. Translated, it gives CSVEEGRTEAFF.